These T cell receptor beta chains were read from a single sample in a study of blood T cells in healthy people across ages. TCRdb passed the 5' RACE reads through MiXCR, listing each CDR3 protein once. The data hold hundreds of thousands of distinct CDR3 sequences, with about 30% observed a single time. The sequenced sample was blood. Receptors were obtained from a woman of 80 years or more in good health. The CDR3 runs from the conserved cysteine through the conserved F or W. The D gene is left open where the match is weak. Some rows mark clone size as missing; the rest say once, few, many or name a class of expanded clone.

>many|TRBD1|TRBJ1-2|TRBV6-5
TGTGCCAGCAGGCCCGGGACAGGGGGTTTTGGCTACACCTTC
CASRPGTGGFGYTF
>many|TRBD1|TRBJ2-2|TRBV5-6
TGTGCCAGCAGCTTGCGGGTACAGGGGGGATACGACACCGGGGAGCTGTTTTTT
CASSLRVQGGYDTGELFF
>-|-|TRBJ2-7|TRBV20-1
TGCAGTGCTAGAGCTAGTCATACTACCTACAATGAGCAGTACTTC
CSARASHTTYNEQYF
>-|TRBD2|TRBJ2-5|TRBV5-1
TGCGCCAGCAGCTTGGATTTTAGCGGGGGCCGAACTGACCAAGAGACCCAGTACTTC
CASSLDFSGGRTDQETQYF
>-|-|TRBJ2-3|TRBV12-3/TRBV12-4
TGTGCCAGCAGGCCAAACCGGGGGGCGACAGATACGCAGTATTTT
CASRPNRGATDTQYF
>-|-|TRBJ2-3|TRBV12-3/TRBV12-4
TGTGCCAGCAGAGTAGGGTCAGATACGCAGTATTTT
CASRVGSDTQYF
>few|TRBD1|TRBJ1-6|TRBV20-1
TGCAGTGCTAGAGGGGACAGGGCGCGGTCACCCCTCCACTTT
CSARGDRARSPLHF
>many|-|TRBJ1-1|TRBV6-5
TGTGCCAGCAGTTACAAGAAGGGGTGGACCCGGAGCACTGAAGCTTTCTTT
CASSYKKGWTRSTEAFF
>few|TRBD1|TRBJ1-6|TRBV2
TGTGCCAGCAGTGTACAGGGGCTGAATTCACCCCCCCACTTT
CASSVQGLNSPPHF
>few|-|TRBJ1-1|TRBV6-1
TGTGCCAGCAGTGGGGATATCGTTAGAGGCGGCACTGAAGCTTTCTTT
CASSGDIVRGGTEAFF
>-|TRBD1|TRBJ2-7|TRBV29-1
TGCAGCGTTGAAGGGACAGGGGGCATCTACGAGCAGTACTTC
CSVEGTGGIYEQYF
>few|-|TRBJ1-3|TRBV29-1
TGCAGCGTTGGGGCGAGCTCTGGAAACACCATATATTTT
CSVGASSGNTIYF
>many|TRBD1|TRBJ1-2|TRBV5-1
TGCGCCAGCAGCTGGAGACAGGGGGCGGAAGGCTACACCTTC
CASSWRQGAEGYTF
>-|TRBD2|TRBJ2-7|TRBV9
TGTGCCAGCAGCGTGGCTACTAGCGACTATGAGCAGTACTTC
CASSVATSDYEQYF
>-|-|TRBJ2-7|TRBV29-1
TGCAGCTTCCTCAGCAGGAGGGGAGGCGAGCAGTACTTC
CSFLSRRGGEQYF
>many|-|TRBJ2-5|TRBV3-1
TGTGCCAGCAGCCCCGACTCGCGGGGGCACCCCAGAGAGACCCAGTACTTC
CASSPDSRGHPRETQYF
>many|TRBD1|TRBJ1-1|TRBV5-6
TGTGCCAGCAGCTTGGAATTACAGGGGGACACTGAAGCTTTCTTT
CASSLELQGDTEAFF
>many|-|TRBJ1-5|TRBV10-3
TGTGCCATCAGTGAGTCGAAGGCAGCCCAGCCCCAGCATTTT
CAISESKAAQPQHF
>many|-|TRBJ2-1|TRBV14
TGTGCCAGCAGCCGCGGTGGTTTAAATGAGCAGTTCTTC
CASSRGGLNEQFF
>many|TRBD2|TRBJ2-1|TRBV29-1
TGCAGCGCCCCGACTAGCGCCTGGAACAATGAGCAGTTCTTC
CSAPTSAWNNEQFF
>-|TRBD2|TRBJ2-1|TRBV20-1
TGCAGTGCCGAGGGACTAGCGGGGGGTCACAATGAGCAGTTCTTC
CSAEGLAGGHNEQFF
>many|-|TRBJ2-1|TRBV9
TGTGCCAGCAGCGCCAACCTCAATGAGCAGTTCTTC
CASSANLNEQFF
>many|TRBD1|TRBJ2-7|TRBV5-1
TGCGCCAGCAGCCCCCGGACAGGGTCCTACGAGCAGTACTTC
CASSPRTGSYEQYF
>many|-|TRBJ2-7|TRBV11-2
TGTGCCAGCAGCTTAGACCGGTGGGAGCAGTACTTC
CASSLDRWEQYF
>-|-|TRBJ1-2|TRBV4-3
TGCGCCAGCAGCCAAGGGGACGGGGCGAACTATGGCTACACCTTC
CASSQGDGANYGYTF
>-|-|TRBJ2-2|TRBV5-1
TGCGCCAGCAGCGGGGACTCTAGTACCGGGGAGCTGTTTTTT
CASSGDSSTGELFF
>-|TRBD1|TRBJ1-6|TRBV7-2
TGTGCCAGCAGCTCCGACAGGGGTTCACCCCTCCACTTT
CASSSDRGSPLHF
>many|TRBD1|TRBJ1-2|TRBV5-1
TGTGCCAGCAGTTTGGGACAGAGCTATGGCTACACCTTC
CASSLGQSYGYTF
>many|-|TRBJ2-1|TRBV29-1
TGCAGCGTTGAAAGGACGTCAACAGGAAATGAGCAGTTCTTC
CSVERTSTGNEQFF
>many|TRBD1|TRBJ2-5|TRBV7-2
TGTGCCAGCGGACGGACAGGGGAAAAAGAGACCCAGTACTTC
CASGRTGEKETQYF
>few|-|TRBJ2-1|TRBV20-1
TGCAGTTTTCTTAGCGGCCTCAGCTCTCTCAATGAGCAGTTCTTC
CSFLSGLSSLNEQFF
>many|-|TRBJ2-7|TRBV5-6
TGTGCCAGCAGCTTACGTCTTTCCTACGAGCAGTACTTC
CASSLRLSYEQYF
>-|-|TRBJ2-3|TRBV4-2
TGTGCCAGCAGCCCAAAGCCGGGGGGCACAGATACGCAGTATTTT
CASSPKPGGTDTQYF
>many|-|TRBJ2-1|TRBV6-2/TRBV6-3
TGTGCCAGCAGCACCCCGGTGCTGGTCAGCACCTACAATGAGCAGTTCTTC
CASSTPVLVSTYNEQFF
>few|TRBD1|TRBJ1-1|TRBV30
TGTGCCTGGAGTAGGGGGCGGGCGGCTGAAGCTTTCTTT
CAWSRGRAAEAFF
>-|TRBD1|TRBJ2-3|TRBV12-3/TRBV12-4
TGTGCCAGCAGGAGGGGACAGGAGGGAAATACGCAGTATTTT
CASRRGQEGNTQYF
>few|-|TRBJ1-5|TRBV21-1
TGTGCCAGCAGCAAAGCGCTTTGGTTTCTCGAGCAGGGGGCGAATCAGCCCCAGCATTTT
CASSKALWFLEQGANQPQHF
>few|-|TRBJ2-3|TRBV5-6
TGTGCCAGCAGCACTTGGACGCCGTCCGATACGCAGTATTTT
CASSTWTPSDTQYF
>many|-|TRBJ2-1|TRBV21-1
TGTGCCAGCAGCAAAGAAGGGACTAGCGGGGGCTACAATGAGCAGTTCTTC
CASSKEGTSGGYNEQFF
>-|-|TRBJ1-4|TRBV5-1
TGCGCCAGCAGCTTGGAAATGGGTAGCGAAAAACTGTTTTTT
CASSLEMGSEKLFF
>-|-|TRBJ2-2|TRBV4-2
TGTGCCAGCAGCTCCGCTCGGGGCGGGGAGCTGTTTTTT
CASSSARGGELFF
>-|-|TRBJ1-1|TRBV20-1
TGCAGTGCCGCAGGACACCCGAACACTGAAGCTTTCTTT
CSAAGHPNTEAFF
>-|TRBD1|TRBJ1-4|TRBV6-1
TGTGCCAGCGGACGACAGGGAAGTAATGAAAAACTGTTTTTT
CASGRQGSNEKLFF
>-|-|TRBJ1-1|TRBV3-1
TGTGCCAGCAACGGGGGAGGCCCTGAAGCTTTCTTT
CASNGGGPEAFF
>once|-|TRBJ1-1|TRBV20-1
TGCAGTGCCCCGGCCGTCGGAAACACTGAAGCTTTCTTT
CSAPAVGNTEAFF
>-|TRBD1|TRBJ2-1|TRBV18
TGTGCCAGCTCACCAGGCCGGACAGGATACAATGAGCAGTTCTTC
CASSPGRTGYNEQFF
>many|-|TRBJ2-7|TRBV12-3/TRBV12-4
TGTGCCAGCAGTCTCGGGACCTCCTACGAGCAGTACTTC
CASSLGTSYEQYF
>many|TRBD1|TRBJ1-2|TRBV11-2
TGTGCCAGCAGCTTAGGGGGACAGGGGGGGCATGGCTACACCTTC
CASSLGGQGGHGYTF
>many|-|TRBJ2-5|TRBV28
TGTGCCAGCTGTAAAGGAGGCGTACAAGAGACCCAGTACTTC
CASCKGGVQETQYF
>many|TRBD2|TRBJ2-5|TRBV27
TGTGCCAGCAGTTCCCTGACTAGCGGGGGAAAAGAGACCCAGTACTTC
CASSSLTSGGKETQYF
>many|-|TRBJ2-3|TRBV20-1
TGCAGTGCTAGAGATGATCCCCGGGGGCAGTATTTT
CSARDDPRGQYF